These 15 T cell receptor beta chains share one sample of origin, sequenced in a study of shared clonotypes between healthy human individuals. TCRdb keeps only in-frame clones here, not all; method: immunoSEQ multiplex PCR. The sample records about 2.4 million clones, approximately 90% being singletons. The sequencing input was naive CD4+ T cells sorted from blood. Subset meaning: CD45RA+ positively selected. The receptors were sampled from a young man in good health.

The DNA for the CDR3 is TGCGCCAGCAGCCAAGCGGGGGGAAGGCCGACCCAGTACTTC. It yields the protein CASSQAGGRPTQYF. The gene calls are TRBV4-1 and TRBJ2-5; 7 bases line up with TRBD2. This CDR3 comprises 14 residues. V dropped 1 base and J dropped 7; count of bases not matched to a gene: 6. Germline values: CDR1 MGHRA, CDR2 YSYEKL.

This clone has just one count. The rearrangement uses TRBV23-1 and TRBJ2-7; 8 bases fit TRBD2. TRBV23-1 is designated an ORF whose function remains uncertain. After removal of 10 bases from V and 3 bases from J, the junction contained 11 bases not matched to a gene. This CDR3 spans 14 amino acids. The DNA for the CDR3 is TGCGCCATTAGGACTAGCCGGAGGAACTACGAGCAGTACTTC. Translating gives CAIRTSRRNYEQYF.

The rearrangement uses TRBV2 and TRBJ1-5; tentative D call: TRBD1 (5 bases). The V gene lost 3 bases and the J gene lost 2 bases, with 14 bases spanning the gap. This CDR3 has 16 amino acids. Germline V gene sequence: CDR1 SNHLY, CDR2 FYNNEI. The CDR3 sequence is CASSDGAGKGNQPQHF. The CDR3, as DNA: TGTGCCAGCAGTGACGGGGCAGGGAAGGGCAATCAGCCCCAGCATTTT.

This chain links TRBV12-5 with TRBJ1-5; weak D call: TRBD1 (6 bases). Trimming took 2 bases from V and 6 from J, leaving 14 bases between them. The V gene's germline CDR1 is LGHNT and CDR2 FRNRAP. This CDR3 is 15 amino acids long. The CDR3 sequence: CASGLPTGSGQPQHF. The CDR3 DNA reads TGTGCTAGTGGTTTGCCAACAGGGTCAGGTCAGCCCCAGCATTTT. Full variable domain (rest looked up from reference TRBV12-5 and TRBJ1-5): DARVTQTPRHKVTEMGQEVTMRCQPILGHNTVFWYRQTMMQGLELLAYFRNRAPLDDSGMPKDRFSAEMPDATLATLKIQPSEPRDSAVYFCASGLPTGSGQPQHFGDGTRLSIL.

The V gene is TRBV6-5, the J gene TRBJ2-6; D may correspond to TRBD1 or TRBD2 (6 bases each). Trimming stripped 7 bases from V and 7 bases from J, with 14 bases between. The CDR3 sequence is 14 residues long. CDR1 and CDR2 (germline): MNHEY, SVGAGI. In nucleotides, the CDR3 is TGTGCCAGCAAAGGGGGGATTGGAGCCAACGTCCTGACTTTC. Translated: CASKGGIGANVLTF.

The chain combines TRBV7-2 with TRBJ2-3, with 8 bases that match TRBD2. J lost 0 bases, V lost 3 bases, and 8 bases had no gene match. Germline CDR1 SGHTA, CDR2 FQGNSA. The length of the CDR3 is 17 residues. The CDR3, as DNA: TGTGCCAGCAGCTTTGGCGGGGGGCCCTATAGCACAGATACGCAGTATTTT. Translation gives CASSFGGGPYSTDTQYF.

The chain recombines TRBV6-1 with TRBJ1-3, with 9 nucleotides matching TRBD1. The CDR3 sequence is 14 residues long. Germline loops: CDR1 MNHNS, CDR2 SASEGT. Losses at the gene ends were 6 bases for V and 8 bases for J; bases not matched to a gene: 8. Here the CDR3 DNA reads TGTGCCAGCAGACCGGGACAGGGTATTTACACCATATATTTT. Translated: CASRPGQGIYTIYF.

The chain has TRBV11-2 and TRBJ2-7; 9 nucleotides match TRBD1. Germline V gives CDR1 SGHAT, CDR2 FQNNGV. Unmatched junction bases numbered 14, after V lost 7 bases and J lost 4 bases. This CDR3 is 16 amino acids long. As DNA, the CDR3 is TGTGCCAGCACCTCTTATTTGGGACAGGGTATGTACGAGCAGTACTTC. Its translation: CASTSYLGQGMYEQYF.

J is TRBJ2-7 and V is TRBV6-6; TRBD2 matches at 7 bases. The germline gives CDR1 MNHNY, CDR2 SVGAGI (reference sequence). This CDR3 region has 14 residues. V lost 6 bases, J lost 0 bases, and 5 bases stayed unmatched. The CDR3 protein is CASSLRTSSYEQYF. For the CDR3, the DNA is TGTGCCAGCAGCCTACGGACTAGCTCCTACGAGCAGTACTTC.

The V and J genes are TRBV21-1 and TRBJ2-3. TRBV21-1 is reported as a pseudogene. The CDR3 is 15 amino acids. The CDR3 DNA reads TGTGCCAGCAGATTGGGCAGGCCCGGGACAGATACGCAGTATTTT. Translated: CASRLGRPGTDTQYF.

The chain links TRBV5-1 to TRBJ2-5, with 8 bases aligning to TRBD2. The germline gives CDR1 SGHRS, CDR2 YFSETQ. The CDR3 sequence is 14 residues long. J gave up 3 bases and V 10 bases, and 11 bases lay outside the gene matches. CDR3 nucleotides: TGCGCCTCATATCACGGGGGGGCAGAAGAGACCCAGTACTTC. This codes for CASYHGGAEETQYF.

V usage is TRBV18 and J usage is TRBJ1-2, with D uncertain. CDR1 is KGHSH, CDR2 LQKENI, per germline. The CDR3 is 14 residues long. V lost 5 bases, J lost 0 bases, and 10 bases lay in between. The CDR3 nucleotides are TGTGCCAGCTCAGCCTTTGGCGCTAACTATGGCTACACCTTC. Amino acids: CASSAFGANYGYTF. Full variable domain (outside the CDR3, taken from reference TRBV18 and TRBJ1-2): NAGVMQNPRHLVRRRGQEARLRCSPMKGHSHVYWYRQLPEEGLKFMVYLQKENIIDESGMPKERFSAEFPKEGPSILRIQQVVRGDSAAYFCASSAFGANYGYTFGSGTRLTVV.

The gene calls are TRBV28 and TRBJ1-3; D is ambiguous. CDR1 and CDR2 (germline): MDHEN, SYDVKM. The CDR3 spans 13 residues. The germline V and J ends were trimmed by 1 base and 2 bases, with 3 bases remaining between them. The CDR3 bases are TGTGCCAGCAGTTTATCGACTGGAAACACCATATATTTT. It encodes CASSLSTGNTIYF.

CDR3 residues: CASSLPGVSSTDTQYF. The CDR3 nucleotides read TGTGCCAGCAGCCTCCCGGGGGTATCTAGCACAGATACGCAGTATTTT. The genes are TRBV5-4 and TRBJ2-3; D might be TRBD2 (6 bases). Germline CDR1 SGHNT, CDR2 YYREEE (reference sequence). The V end lost 4 bases, the J end lost 0 bases, and 15 bases lay between the germline ends. CDR3 length equals 16 residues.

V gene TRBV5-1 combines with J gene TRBJ2-7; 9 bases line up with TRBD1. Germline V gene data show CDR1 as SGHRS and CDR2 as YFSETQ. The length of the CDR3 is 15 residues. The V segment lost 4 bases and the J segment 1 base; nucleotides outside the gene matches: 6. The CDR3 nucleotides are TGCGCCAGCAGCGTAGACGGGACAGGGTCCTACGAGCAGTACTTC. It encodes CASSVDGTGSYEQYF.